The clone carrying this T cell receptor (beta chain) was seen at least ten times. The data derive from a study of early T cells in non-severe SARS-CoV-2 infection. The CDR3 has 15 amino acids. V lost 1 base to trimming and J lost 4 bases, with 11 bases between them. Germline V gene data show CDR1 as SGHVS and CDR2 as FNYEAQ. Individual cDNA molecules received unique molecular identifiers. One entry per CDR3 protein results from TCRdb running MiXCR on the 5' RACE reads. The data show tens of thousands of distinct CDR3 sequences, 4.7% seen once. Sequenced sample: whole blood. The TCR sequence derives from an adult who was a healthcare worker with PCR-confirmed SARS-CoV-2 infection or an uninfected control (not recorded which). The chain uses TRBV7-6 and TRBJ2-1; the D gene could be TRBD1 or TRBD2 (6 bases each). The CDR3 bases are TGTGCCAGCAGCTTAGAAGGGGGGCAGTACAATGAGCAGTTCTTC. Translation: CASSLEGGQYNEQFF. Together with reference TRBV7-6 and TRBJ2-1, the CDR3 gives the full variable domain: GAGVSQSPRYKVTKRGQDVALRCDPISGHVSLYWYRQALGQGPEFLTYFNYEAQQDKSGLPNDRFSAERPEGSISTLTIQRTEQRDSAMYRCASSLEGGQYNEQFFGPGTRLTVL.